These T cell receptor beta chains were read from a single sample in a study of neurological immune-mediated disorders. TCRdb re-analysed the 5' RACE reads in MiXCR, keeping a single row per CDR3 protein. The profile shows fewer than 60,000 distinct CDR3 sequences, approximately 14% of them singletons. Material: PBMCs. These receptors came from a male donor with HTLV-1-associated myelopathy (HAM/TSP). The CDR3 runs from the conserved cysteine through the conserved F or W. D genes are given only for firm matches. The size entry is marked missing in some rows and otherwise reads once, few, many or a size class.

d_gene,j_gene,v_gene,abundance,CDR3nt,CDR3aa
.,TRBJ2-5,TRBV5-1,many,TGCGCCAGCAGCTTGGGCCCCACCGGGGAAGAGACCCAGTACTTC,CASSLGPTGEETQYF
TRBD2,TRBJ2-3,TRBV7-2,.,TGTGCCAGCAGCCCTCGTAGCGGGGGTGAGGGGCGGGGGTCTTTT,CASSPRSGGEGRGSF
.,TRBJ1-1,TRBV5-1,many,TGCGCCAGCAGCTTGCGGGGCCCGAACACTGAAGCTTTCTTT,CASSLRGPNTEAFF
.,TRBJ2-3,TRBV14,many,TGTGCCAGCAGCCAAGATGTAATGCTGCAGTATTTT,CASSQDVMLQYF
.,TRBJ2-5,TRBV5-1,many,TGCGCCAGCAGCTTGGCACAGGCCCAAGAGACCCAGTACTTC,CASSLAQAQETQYF
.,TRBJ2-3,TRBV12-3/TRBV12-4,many,TGTGCCAGCAGTTTATACGGGGGCAGCACAGATACGCAGTATTTT,CASSLYGGSTDTQYF
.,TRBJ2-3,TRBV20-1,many,TGCAGTGCTTCCCGCCTAGACGCGCTGGTAGGCGATACGCAGTATTTT,CSASRLDALVGDTQYF
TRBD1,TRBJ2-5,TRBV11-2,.,TGTGCCAGCAGCTTAGGCCTCCCGGACAGGAGAAGTCAAGAGACCCAGTACTTC,CASSLGLPDRRSQETQYF
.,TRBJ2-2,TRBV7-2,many,TGTGCCAGCAGCCGTCCGTCGGGATGGAACACCGGGGAGCTGTTTTTT,CASSRPSGWNTGELFF
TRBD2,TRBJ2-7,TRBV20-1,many,TGCAGTGCTAGTGCCTCGGGACTAGTTGCCTACGAGCAGTACTTC,CSASASGLVAYEQYF
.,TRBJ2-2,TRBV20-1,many,TGCAGTGCTAGAGAGAGTGGTAGGGTGTGGACCGGGGAGCTGTTTTTT,CSARESGRVWTGELFF
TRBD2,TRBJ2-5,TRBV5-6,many,TGTGCCAGCAGCGCGGGGGGAAGGATTTCGTTCCAAGAGACCCAGTACTTC,CASSAGGRISFQETQYF
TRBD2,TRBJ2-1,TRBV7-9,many,TGTGCCAGCAGCATACCGGGACTAGCGGGGGGTTTCAATGAGCAGTTCTTC,CASSIPGLAGGFNEQFF
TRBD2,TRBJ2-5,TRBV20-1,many,TGCAGTGCTAGACTAGCGGGGGGTTTCCAAGAGACCCAGTACTTC,CSARLAGGFQETQYF
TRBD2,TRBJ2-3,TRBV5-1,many,TGCGCCAGCAGCTTGTCTAGCGGGGGGGCAGATACGCAGTATTTT,CASSLSSGGADTQYF
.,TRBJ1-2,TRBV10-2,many,TGCGCCAGCAGTGAGTCCCCTCGCTTAGGGGGCTACACCTTC,CASSESPRLGGYTF
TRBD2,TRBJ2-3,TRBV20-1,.,TGCAGTGCTAGAGATGGGGGACTAGAGGGGGGCACAGATACGCAGTATTTT,CSARDGGLEGGTDTQYF
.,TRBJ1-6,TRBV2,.,TGTGCCAGCAGTCCCCGTAAGATGGATTCACCCCTCCACTTT,CASSPRKMDSPLHF
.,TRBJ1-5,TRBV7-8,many,TGTGCCAGCAGCCCCACGGGTCAGCCCCAGCATTTT,CASSPTGQPQHF
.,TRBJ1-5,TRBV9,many,TGTGCCAGCAGCCCGGAGTCGGGGGAGTCCCAGCATTTT,CASSPESGESQHF
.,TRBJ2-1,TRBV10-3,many,TGTGCCATCAGTGGTGGTCTTAACAATGAGCAGTTCTTC,CAISGGLNNEQFF
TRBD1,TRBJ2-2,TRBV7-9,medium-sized,TGTGCCAGCAGCCCCGACAGGGCTAACACCGGGGAGCTGTTTTTT,CASSPDRANTGELFF
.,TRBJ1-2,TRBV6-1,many,TGTGCCAGCAGTGCGCTGCTGAAAGCGAATGGCTACACCTTC,CASSALLKANGYTF
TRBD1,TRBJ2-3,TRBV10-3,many,TGTGCCATCTCTAGGACAGGCGCGACAGATACGCAGTATTTT,CAISRTGATDTQYF
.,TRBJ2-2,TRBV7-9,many,TGTGCCAGCAGCTTACAAGGGCAGCTAGGCGCCGGGGAGCTGTTTTTT,CASSLQGQLGAGELFF
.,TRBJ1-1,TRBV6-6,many,TGTGCCAGCAGACACCCGAACACTGAAGCTTTCTTT,CASRHPNTEAFF
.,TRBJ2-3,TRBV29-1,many,TGCAGCGTTGAAGATTCGGGCGTTCATACGCAGTATTTT,CSVEDSGVHTQYF
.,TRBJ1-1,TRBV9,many,TGTGCCAGCAGCGTAGAAGACAAAGACACTGAAGCTTTCTTT,CASSVEDKDTEAFF
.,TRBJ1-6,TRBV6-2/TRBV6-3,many,TGTGCCAGCTACACCGGGCCTAATTCACCCCTCCACTTT,CASYTGPNSPLHF
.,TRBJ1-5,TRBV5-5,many,TGTGCCAGCAGCTTGCGGGGCGACCGCAATCAGCCCCAGCATTTT,CASSLRGDRNQPQHF
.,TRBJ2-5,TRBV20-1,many,TGCAGTGCTGTCGGTGGGGAGACCCAGTACTTC,CSAVGGETQYF
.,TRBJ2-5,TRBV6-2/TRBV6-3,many,TGTGCCAGCAGTTACGGGACTTCCATCGGAGAGACCCAGTACTTC,CASSYGTSIGETQYF
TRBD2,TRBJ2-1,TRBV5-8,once,TGTGCCAGCAGCTTGGAACCGGGGGGGAGTTACAATGAGCAGTTCTTC,CASSLEPGGSYNEQFF
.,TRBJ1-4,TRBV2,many,TGTGCCAGCTCACAGATTGAAAAACTGTTTTTT,CASSQIEKLFF
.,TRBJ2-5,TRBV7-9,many,TGTGCCAGCAGCTTAGGGCCCCCTTTGCAGGGCTACTTC,CASSLGPPLQGYF
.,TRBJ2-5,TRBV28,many,TGTGCCAGCAGTTTCGCGGGGAGGCAGACCCAGTACTTC,CASSFAGRQTQYF
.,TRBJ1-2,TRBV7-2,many,TGTGCCAGCAGCTTACCACCGGGACCGACCTATGGCTACACCTTC,CASSLPPGPTYGYTF
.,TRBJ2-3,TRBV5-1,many,TGCGCCAGCAGCCCCCCGGGCACAGGTAGCACAGATACGCAGTATTTT,CASSPPGTGSTDTQYF
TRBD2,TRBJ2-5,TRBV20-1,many,TGCAGTGCTAGCCACAGTACCGGGGGGAAGGAGACCCAGTACTTC,CSASHSTGGKETQYF
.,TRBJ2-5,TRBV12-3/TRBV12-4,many,TGTGCCAGCAGCCCCGGGAACCAAGAGACCCAGTACTTC,CASSPGNQETQYF
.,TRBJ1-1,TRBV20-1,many,TGCAGTGCTAGAGTTGGGGCAGGGCGGACTGAAGCTTTCTTT,CSARVGAGRTEAFF
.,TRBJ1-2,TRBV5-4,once,TGTGCCAGCAGCTTGGGGGTCGGGGGTGGCTACACCTTC,CASSLGVGGGYTF
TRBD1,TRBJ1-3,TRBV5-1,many,TGCGCCAGCAGCGAGGGGGCCGGGACTGGAAACACCATATATTTT,CASSEGAGTGNTIYF
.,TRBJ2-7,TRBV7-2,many,TGTGCCAGCTCGCCCGGCGGCAGGCAGTACTTC,CASSPGGRQYF
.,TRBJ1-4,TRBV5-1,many,TGCGCCAGCAGCTTGGCTGGAATGAATGAAAAACTGTTTTTT,CASSLAGMNEKLFF
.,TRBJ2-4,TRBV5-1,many,TGCGCCAGCAGCTTGGAGGGAGCCAAAAACATTCAGTACTTC,CASSLEGAKNIQYF
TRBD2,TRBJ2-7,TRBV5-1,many,TGCGCCAGCAGCGATAGCGGGGGTTACGAGCAGTACTTC,CASSDSGGYEQYF
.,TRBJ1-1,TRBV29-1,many,TGCAGCGTTGAAGATTATGGGGGGAACACTGAAGCTTTCTTT,CSVEDYGGNTEAFF
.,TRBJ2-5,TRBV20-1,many,TGCAGTGCTAGAGATGGACTATCCCGGGAGACCCAGTACTTC,CSARDGLSRETQYF
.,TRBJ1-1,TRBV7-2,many,TGTGCCAGCAGCTTAGGACACACTGGTTTTGAAGCTTTCTTT,CASSLGHTGFEAFF